The next 8 T cell receptor beta chains were all read from a single sample in a study of regulatory T cells in long-lasting Graves disease. This sample's time point: persistent/refractory GD, antithyroid drugs over 5 years with positive TRAb. PBMCs provided the RNA from which the TCR library was made. Construction of TCR beta libraries relied on iRepertoire HTBI primers and on Arm-PCR targeting CDR3 regions. Using its own MiXCR run on the multiplex PCR reads, TCRdb lists one record per CDR3 protein. The data hold 650,000 to 850,000 distinct CDR3 sequences, with about 30% observed a single time. The sample in question was peripheral blood mononuclear cells (PBMCs), obtained when the disease was refractory, from a patient treated with antithyroid drugs. These receptors originate from a female donor with Graves disease.

This clonotype was counted only a few times. The rearrangement links TRBV5-8 to TRBJ1-6, with TRBD1 matching 8 bases. J lost 7 bases, V lost 0 bases, and 3 bases had no gene match. Germline assignment: CDR1 SGHTS and CDR2 YDEGEE. This CDR3 region has 15 residues. Written as DNA, the CDR3 is TGTGCCAGCAGCTTGGGGGACAGGTCCAATTCACCCCTCCACTTT. Translating gives CASSLGDRSNSPLHF.

Ten or more counts support this clonotype. The V call is TRBV2, the J call TRBJ1-2; D is uncertain. Trimming pared 3 bases from V and 6 bases from J, leaving 14 bases between. CDR3 size: 14 residues. Germline V gene lookup returns CDR1 SNHLY and CDR2 FYNNEI. CDR3 sequence reads: CASSESVTGHGYTF. CDR3 DNA: TGTGCCAGCAGTGAGTCGGTGACTGGACATGGCTACACCTTC.

This clonotype turned up a few times. The chain couples TRBV20-1 to TRBJ2-5; D not resolved. V lost 6 bases and J 5 bases, leaving 10 bases between the germline ends. The CDR3 is 11 amino acids. Germline values: CDR1 DFQATT, CDR2 SNEGSKA (reference sequence). Here the CDR3 reads CSAHLRETQYF. The DNA of the CDR3 is TGCAGTGCCCACTTGAGGGAGACCCAGTACTTC.

This clonotype was recorded at least ten times. The chain has TRBV5-5 and TRBJ2-7; D perhaps matches TRBD2 (5 bases). The CDR3 is made up of 15 amino acids. Germline lookup yields CDR1 SGHKS and CDR2 YYEKEE (reference sequence). Between the trimmed V and J ends, which lost 4 bases and 3 bases, there was a span of 17 bases. The CDR3 nucleotides read TGTGCCAGCAGCCCCGCCCTCTCTAGCTACTACGAGCAGTACTTC. Protein product: CASSPALSSYYEQYF.

This clonotype was seen at least ten times. This chain's CDR3 is CASRPGGWNGETQYF. DNA for the CDR3: TGTGCCAGCAGACCTGGGGGTTGGAATGGGGAGACCCAGTACTTC. The V and J genes are TRBV28 and TRBJ2-5; D may match TRBD1 or TRBD2 (5 bases each). In germline, CDR1 is MDHEN, CDR2 SYDVKM. Trimming shortened V by 6 bases and J by 5 bases, and 19 bases separated the two germline ends. The CDR3 runs 15 residues.

V is TRBV5-1 and J is TRBJ2-4, with TRBD1 matching 7 bases. The CDR3 extends over 13 amino acids. The V gene end was trimmed by 6 bases and the J gene end by 7 bases; junction bases not matched to a gene: 7. Germline CDR1 and CDR2: SGHRS and YFSETQ. This CDR3 is CASNTGTDNIQYF. The CDR3 nucleotides read TGCGCCAGCAACACCGGGACAGATAACATTCAGTACTTC. Variable domain in full (rest from reference TRBV5-1 and TRBJ2-4): KAGVTQTPRYLIKTRGQQVTLSCSPISGHRSVSWYQQTPGQGLQFLFEYFSETQRNKGNFPGRFSGRQFSNSRSEMNVSTLELGDSALYLCASNTGTDNIQYFGAGTRLSVL.

This clonotype was seen only a few times. The chain employs TRBV6-1 and TRBJ2-2; the match to TRBD1 covers 9 bases. V shed 4 bases and J 4 bases; nucleotides not matched to a gene: 4. This CDR3 is built from 15 residues. Germline CDR1 and CDR2: MNHNS and SASEGT. CDR3 nucleotide sequence: TGTGCCAGCAGTGCTCTGGGACAGGGCACCGGGGAGCTGTTTTTT. It specifies CASSALGQGTGELFF.

This clonotype was counted between two and nine times. The chain joins TRBV11-2 to TRBJ2-7, with 10 bases identical to TRBD2. V lost 1 base and J lost 2; bases outside the gene matches: 2. Germline V gene lookup returns CDR1 SGHAT and CDR2 FQNNGV. This CDR3 is 15 amino acids long. CDR3 sequence: CASSLVSGGTYEQYF. CDR3 in DNA: TGTGCCAGCAGCTTAGTTAGCGGGGGGACCTACGAGCAGTACTTC.